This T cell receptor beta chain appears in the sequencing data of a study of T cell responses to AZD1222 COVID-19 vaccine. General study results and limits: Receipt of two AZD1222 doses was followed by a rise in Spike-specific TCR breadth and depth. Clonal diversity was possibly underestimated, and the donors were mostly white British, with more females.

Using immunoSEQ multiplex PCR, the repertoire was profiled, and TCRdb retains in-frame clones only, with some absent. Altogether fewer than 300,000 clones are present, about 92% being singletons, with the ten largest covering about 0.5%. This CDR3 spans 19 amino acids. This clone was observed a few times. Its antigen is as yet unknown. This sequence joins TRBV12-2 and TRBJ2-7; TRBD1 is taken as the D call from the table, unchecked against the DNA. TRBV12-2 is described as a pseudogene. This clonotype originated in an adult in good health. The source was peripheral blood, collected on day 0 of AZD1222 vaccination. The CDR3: CASRLGQQGPFPNSYEQYF. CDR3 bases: TGTGCAAGTCGCTTAGGTCAACAGGGCCCTTTTCCGAACTCCTACGAGCAGTACTTC.